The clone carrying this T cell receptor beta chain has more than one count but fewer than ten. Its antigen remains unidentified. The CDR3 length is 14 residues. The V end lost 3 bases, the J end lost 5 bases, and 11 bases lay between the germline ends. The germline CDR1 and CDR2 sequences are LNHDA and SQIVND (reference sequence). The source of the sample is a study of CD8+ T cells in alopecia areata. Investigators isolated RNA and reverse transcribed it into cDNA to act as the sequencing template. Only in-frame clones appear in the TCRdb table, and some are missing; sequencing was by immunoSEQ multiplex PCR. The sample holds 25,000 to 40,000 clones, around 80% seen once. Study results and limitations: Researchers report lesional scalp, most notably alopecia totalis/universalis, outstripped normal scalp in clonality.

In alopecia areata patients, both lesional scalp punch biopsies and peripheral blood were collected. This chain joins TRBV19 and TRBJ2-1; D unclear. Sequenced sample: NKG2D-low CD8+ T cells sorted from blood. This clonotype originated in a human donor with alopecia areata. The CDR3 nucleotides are TGTGCCAGTAGTATCGCACAGTTGAACAATGAGCAGTTCTTC. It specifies CASSIAQLNNEQFF.